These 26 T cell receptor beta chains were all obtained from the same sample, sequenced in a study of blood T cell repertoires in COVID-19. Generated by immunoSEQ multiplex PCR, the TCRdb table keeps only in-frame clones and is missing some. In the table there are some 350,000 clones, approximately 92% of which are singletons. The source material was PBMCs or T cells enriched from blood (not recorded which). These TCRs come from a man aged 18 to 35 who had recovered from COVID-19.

CDR3 DNA sequence: TGTGCCAGCAGCCCCCGGGGGAGCAATCAGCCCCAGCATTTT. Translating gives CASSPRGSNQPQHF. The chain uses TRBV4-2 and TRBJ1-5; D possibly corresponds to TRBD1 (5 bases). The V end lost 4 bases, the J end lost 1 base, and 8 bases lay between the germline ends. This CDR3 spans 14 amino acids. Looked up from germline, CDR1 is LGHNA and CDR2 is YNFKEQ.

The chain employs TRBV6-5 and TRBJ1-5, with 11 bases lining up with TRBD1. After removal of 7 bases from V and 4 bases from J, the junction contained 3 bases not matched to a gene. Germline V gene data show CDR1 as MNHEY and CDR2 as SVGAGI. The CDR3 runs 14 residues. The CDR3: CASTGTGGNQPQHF. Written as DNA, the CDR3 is TGTGCCAGCACCGGGACAGGGGGAAATCAGCCCCAGCATTTT.

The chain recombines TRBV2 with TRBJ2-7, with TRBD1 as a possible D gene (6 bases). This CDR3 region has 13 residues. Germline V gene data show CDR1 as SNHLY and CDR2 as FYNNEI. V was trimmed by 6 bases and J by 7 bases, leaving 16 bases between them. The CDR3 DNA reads TGTGCCAGCAGGCCTGACCAGGGGATTGAGCAGTACTTC. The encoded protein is CASRPDQGIEQYF.

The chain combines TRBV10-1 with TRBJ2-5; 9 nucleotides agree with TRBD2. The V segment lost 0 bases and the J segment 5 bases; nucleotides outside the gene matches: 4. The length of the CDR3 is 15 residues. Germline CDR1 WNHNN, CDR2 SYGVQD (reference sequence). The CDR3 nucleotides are TGCGCCAGCAGTGAGTCGAGCGGGGGGTTGGAGACCCAGTACTTC. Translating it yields CASSESSGGLETQYF.

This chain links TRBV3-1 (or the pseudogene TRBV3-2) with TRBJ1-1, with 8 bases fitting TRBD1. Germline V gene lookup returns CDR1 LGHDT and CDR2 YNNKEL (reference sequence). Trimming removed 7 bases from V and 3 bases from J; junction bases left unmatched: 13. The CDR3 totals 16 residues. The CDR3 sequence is CASTPGAGGRDTEAFF. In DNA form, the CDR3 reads TGTGCCAGCACGCCGGGGGCAGGGGGCAGGGACACTGAAGCTTTCTTT.

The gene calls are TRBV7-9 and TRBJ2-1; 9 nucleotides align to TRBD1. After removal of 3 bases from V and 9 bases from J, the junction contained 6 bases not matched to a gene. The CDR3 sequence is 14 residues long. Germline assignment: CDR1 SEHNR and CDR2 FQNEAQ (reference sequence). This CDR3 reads CASSFDRGASEQFF. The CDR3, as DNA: TGTGCCAGCAGCTTCGACAGGGGGGCGAGTGAGCAGTTCTTC.

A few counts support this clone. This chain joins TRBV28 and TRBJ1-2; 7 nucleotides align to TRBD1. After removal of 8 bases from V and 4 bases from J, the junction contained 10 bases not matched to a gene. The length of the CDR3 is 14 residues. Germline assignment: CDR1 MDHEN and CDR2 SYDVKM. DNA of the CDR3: TGTGCCAGCGCCGCAGGGGGTAGCCTCTATGGCTACACCTTC. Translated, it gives CASAAGGSLYGYTF.

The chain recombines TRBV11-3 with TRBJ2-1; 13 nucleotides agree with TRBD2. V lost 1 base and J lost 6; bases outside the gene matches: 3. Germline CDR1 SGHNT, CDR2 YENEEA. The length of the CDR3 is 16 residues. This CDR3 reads CASSLGRTSGSNEQFF. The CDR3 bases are TGTGCCAGCAGCTTAGGTAGGACTAGCGGGAGCAATGAGCAGTTCTTC.

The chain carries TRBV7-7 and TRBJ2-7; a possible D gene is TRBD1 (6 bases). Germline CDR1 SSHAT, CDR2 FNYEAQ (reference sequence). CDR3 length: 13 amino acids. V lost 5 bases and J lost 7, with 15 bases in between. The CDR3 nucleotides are TGTGCCAGCAGCATGACCAGGGGAAGGGAGCAGTACTTC. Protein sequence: CASSMTRGREQYF.

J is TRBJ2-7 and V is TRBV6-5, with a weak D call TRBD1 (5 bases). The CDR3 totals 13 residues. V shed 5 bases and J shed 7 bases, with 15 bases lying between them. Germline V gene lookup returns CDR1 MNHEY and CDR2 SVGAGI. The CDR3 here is CASSPREITEQYF. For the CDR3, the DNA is TGTGCCAGCAGTCCCAGGGAAATCACGGAGCAGTACTTC.

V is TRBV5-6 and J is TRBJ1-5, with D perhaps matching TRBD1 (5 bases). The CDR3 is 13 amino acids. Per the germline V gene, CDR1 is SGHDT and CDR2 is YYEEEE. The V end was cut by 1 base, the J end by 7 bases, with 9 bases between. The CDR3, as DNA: TGTGCCAGCAGCTTGCAGGGTAACCAGCCCCAGCATTTT. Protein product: CASSLQGNQPQHF.

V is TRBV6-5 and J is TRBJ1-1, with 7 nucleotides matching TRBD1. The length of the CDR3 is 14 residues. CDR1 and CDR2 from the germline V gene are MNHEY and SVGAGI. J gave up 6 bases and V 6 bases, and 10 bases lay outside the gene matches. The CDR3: CASSAMRGPAEAFF. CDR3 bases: TGTGCCAGCAGCGCGATGAGGGGGCCCGCTGAAGCTTTCTTT.

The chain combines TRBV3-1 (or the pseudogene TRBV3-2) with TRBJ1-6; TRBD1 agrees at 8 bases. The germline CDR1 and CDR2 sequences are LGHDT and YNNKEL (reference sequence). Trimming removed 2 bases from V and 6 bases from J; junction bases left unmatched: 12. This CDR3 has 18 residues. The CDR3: CASSQHQDREVPNSPLHF. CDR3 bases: TGTGCCAGCAGCCAACACCAGGACAGGGAGGTTCCTAATTCACCCCTCCACTTT.

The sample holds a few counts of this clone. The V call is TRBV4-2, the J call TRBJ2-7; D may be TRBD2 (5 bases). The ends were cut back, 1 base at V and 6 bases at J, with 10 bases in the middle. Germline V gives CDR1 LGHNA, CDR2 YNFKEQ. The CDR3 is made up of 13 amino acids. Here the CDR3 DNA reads TGTGCCAGCAGCCAAGGGGGAGCCCGCGAGCAGTACTTC. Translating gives CASSQGGAREQYF.

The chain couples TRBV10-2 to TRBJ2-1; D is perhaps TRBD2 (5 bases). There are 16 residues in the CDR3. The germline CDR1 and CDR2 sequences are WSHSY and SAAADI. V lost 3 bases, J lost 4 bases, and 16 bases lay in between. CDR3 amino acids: CASSERGISLYNEQFF. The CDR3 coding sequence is TGCGCCAGCAGTGAACGGGGTATCTCTCTTTACAATGAGCAGTTCTTC.

The CDR3 nucleotides read TGTGCCAGCAGCTTAGAGGGGACAACCTACTACGAGCAGTACTTC. Its translation is CASSLEGTTYYEQYF. This chain joins TRBV7-6 and TRBJ2-7; D may be TRBD1 (6 bases). This CDR3 is 15 amino acids long. Per germline, CDR1 SGHVS and CDR2 FNYEAQ. Between the trimmed V and J ends, which lost 1 base and 3 bases, there was a span of 13 bases.

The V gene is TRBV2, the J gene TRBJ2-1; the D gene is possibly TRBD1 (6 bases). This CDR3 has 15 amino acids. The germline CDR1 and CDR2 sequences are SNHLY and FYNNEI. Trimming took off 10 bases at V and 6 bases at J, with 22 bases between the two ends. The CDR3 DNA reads TGTGCCACCAATGAGGACAGCCTCGGTACCAATGAGCAGTTCTTC. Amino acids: CATNEDSLGTNEQFF.

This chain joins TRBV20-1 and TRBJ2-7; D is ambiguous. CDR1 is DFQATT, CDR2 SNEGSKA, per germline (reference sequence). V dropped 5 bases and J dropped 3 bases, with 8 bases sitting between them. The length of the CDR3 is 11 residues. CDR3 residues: CSAYNHYEQYF. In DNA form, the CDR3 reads TGCAGTGCTTACAATCACTACGAGCAGTACTTC.

In DNA form, the CDR3 reads TGTGCCAGCAGCTTGGGGGACAGGGGGAGTAATCAGCCCCAGCATTTT. Translated: CASSLGDRGSNQPQHF. V and J are TRBV5-8 and TRBJ1-5; the match to TRBD1 covers 11 bases. Trimming removed 0 bases from V and 4 bases from J; junction bases left unmatched: 3. The CDR3 spans 16 residues. Germline CDR1 reads SGHTS; CDR2 reads YDEGEE. Using reference TRBV5-8 and TRBJ1-5 for the parts outside the CDR3, the full variable domain is EAGVTQSPTHLIKTRGQQATLRCSPISGHTSVYWYQQALGLGLQFLLWYDEGEERNRGNFPPRFSGRQFPNYSSELNVNALELEDSALYLCASSLGDRGSNQPQHFGDGTRLSIL.

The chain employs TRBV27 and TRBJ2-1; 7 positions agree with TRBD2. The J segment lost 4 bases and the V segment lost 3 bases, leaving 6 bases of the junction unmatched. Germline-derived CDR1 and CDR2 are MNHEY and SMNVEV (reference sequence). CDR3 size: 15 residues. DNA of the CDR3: TGTGCCAGCAGTTTTATCCTAGCGGATTACAATGAGCAGTTCTTC. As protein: CASSFILADYNEQFF.

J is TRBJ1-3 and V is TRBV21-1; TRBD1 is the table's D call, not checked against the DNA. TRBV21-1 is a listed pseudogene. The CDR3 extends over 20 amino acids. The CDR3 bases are TGTGCCAGCAGCAAACTAAAGACAGGACGAGAAACCAACTCTGGAAACACCATATATTTT. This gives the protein CASSKLKTGRETNSGNTIYF.

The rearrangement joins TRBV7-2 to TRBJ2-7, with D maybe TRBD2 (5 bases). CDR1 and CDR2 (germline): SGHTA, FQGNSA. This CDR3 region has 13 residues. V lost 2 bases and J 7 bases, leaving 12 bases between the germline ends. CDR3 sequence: CASSLQDSGEQYF. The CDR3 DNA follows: TGTGCCAGCAGCTTACAGGATTCGGGGGAGCAGTACTTC.

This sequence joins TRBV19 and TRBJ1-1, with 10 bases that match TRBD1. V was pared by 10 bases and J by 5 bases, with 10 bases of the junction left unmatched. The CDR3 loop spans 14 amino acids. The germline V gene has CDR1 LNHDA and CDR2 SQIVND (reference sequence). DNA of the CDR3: TGTGCCACCGAACCGGGACAGGGGAGGACTGAAGCTTTCTTT. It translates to CATEPGQGRTEAFF.

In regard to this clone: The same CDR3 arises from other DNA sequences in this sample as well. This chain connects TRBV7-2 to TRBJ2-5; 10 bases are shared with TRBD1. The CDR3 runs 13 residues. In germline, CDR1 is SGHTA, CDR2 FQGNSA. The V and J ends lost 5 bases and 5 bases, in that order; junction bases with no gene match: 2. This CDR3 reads CASSRDRGETQYF. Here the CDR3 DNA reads TGTGCCAGCAGCAGGGACAGGGGCGAGACCCAGTACTTC.

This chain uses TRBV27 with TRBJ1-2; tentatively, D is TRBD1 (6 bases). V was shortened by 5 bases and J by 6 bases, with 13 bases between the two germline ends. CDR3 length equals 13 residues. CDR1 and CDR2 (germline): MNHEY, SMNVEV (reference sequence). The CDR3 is CASSALRQDGYTF. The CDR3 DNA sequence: TGTGCCAGCAGTGCCCTCAGACAGGATGGCTACACCTTC.

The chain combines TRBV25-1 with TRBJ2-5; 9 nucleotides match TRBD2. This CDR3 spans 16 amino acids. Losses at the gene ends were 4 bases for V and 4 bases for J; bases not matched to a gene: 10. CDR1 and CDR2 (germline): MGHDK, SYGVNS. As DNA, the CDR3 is TGTGCCAGCAGTGCTAGCGGGAAGAGGGTCTTAGAGACCCAGTACTTC. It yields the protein CASSASGKRVLETQYF. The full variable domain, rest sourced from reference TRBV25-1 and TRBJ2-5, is EADIYQTPRYLVIGTGKKITLECSQTMGHDKMYWYQQDPGMELHLIHYSYGVNSTEKGDLSSESTVSRIRTEHFPLTLESARPSHTSQYLCASSASGKRVLETQYFGPGTRLLVL.